This T cell receptor (beta chain) appears in the sequencing data of a study of blood T cell repertoires in COVID-19. Study-wide background: The cDNA or gDNA used as material had been derived from T cells, B-cell-depleted T cells, or PBMCs.

A Seattle source enrolled patients during active infection and followed them longitudinally. V lost 5 bases, J lost 8 bases, and 8 bases stayed unmatched. The CDR3 has 13 residues. In germline, CDR1 is MNHEY, CDR2 SMNVEV (reference sequence). Per the original data handling: Amplification of reference gene primers was used by the study to estimate nucleated cell counts. The table came from immunoSEQ multiplex PCR; TCRdb's copy has only in-frame clones and leaves some out. The V and J calls and clone size come from that table; D and trimming were worked out from the DNA. The table has 300,000 to 400,000 clones, roughly 86% seen once; the top ten hold around 8.9%.

The chain has TRBV27 and TRBJ1-1; 7 bases map to TRBD1. This receptor was identified in a man aged 25 to 40 with COVID-19, enrolled during active disease. The sample comprised peripheral blood. CDR3 residues: CASSLQTGKEAFF. The CDR3 nucleotides read TGTGCCAGCAGTCTCCAGACAGGGAAGGAAGCTTTCTTT.